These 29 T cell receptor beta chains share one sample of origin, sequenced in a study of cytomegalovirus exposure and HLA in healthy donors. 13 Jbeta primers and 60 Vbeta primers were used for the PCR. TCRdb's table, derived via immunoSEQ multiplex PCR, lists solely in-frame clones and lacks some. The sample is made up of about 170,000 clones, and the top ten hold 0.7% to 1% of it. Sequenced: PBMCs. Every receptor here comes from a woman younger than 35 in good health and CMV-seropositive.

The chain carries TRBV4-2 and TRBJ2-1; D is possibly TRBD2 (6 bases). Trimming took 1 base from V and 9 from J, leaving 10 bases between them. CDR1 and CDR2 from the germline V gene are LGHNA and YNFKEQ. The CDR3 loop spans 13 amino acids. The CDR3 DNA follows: TGTGCCAGCAGCCAAGGACTAGTGATTGAGCAGTTCTTC. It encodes CASSQGLVIEQFF.

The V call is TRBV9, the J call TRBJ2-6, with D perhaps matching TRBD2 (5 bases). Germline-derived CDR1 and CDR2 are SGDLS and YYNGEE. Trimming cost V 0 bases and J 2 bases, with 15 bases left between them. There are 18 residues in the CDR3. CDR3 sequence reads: CASSVGPEAGAGANVLTF. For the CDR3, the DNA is TGTGCCAGCAGCGTAGGACCCGAGGCGGGCGCTGGGGCCAACGTCCTGACTTTC.

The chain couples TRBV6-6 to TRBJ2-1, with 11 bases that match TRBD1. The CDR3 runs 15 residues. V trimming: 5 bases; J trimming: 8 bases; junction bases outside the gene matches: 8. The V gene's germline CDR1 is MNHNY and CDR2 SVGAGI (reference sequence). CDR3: CASSTGQGANDEQFF. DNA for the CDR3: TGTGCCAGCAGTACTGGACAGGGGGCTAATGATGAGCAGTTCTTC.

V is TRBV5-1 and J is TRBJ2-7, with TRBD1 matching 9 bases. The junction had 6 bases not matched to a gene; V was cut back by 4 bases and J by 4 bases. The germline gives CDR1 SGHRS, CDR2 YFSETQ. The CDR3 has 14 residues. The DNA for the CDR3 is TGCGCCAGCAGCCAACAGGGGGCCGGATACGAGCAGTACTTC. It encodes CASSQQGAGYEQYF.

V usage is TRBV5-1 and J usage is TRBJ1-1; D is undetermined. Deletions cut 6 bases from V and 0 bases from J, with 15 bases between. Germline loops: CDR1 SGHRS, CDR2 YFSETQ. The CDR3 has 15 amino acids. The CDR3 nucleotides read TGCGCCAGCATCCCGGAGGAGTCGCTGAACACTGAAGCTTTCTTT. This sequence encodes CASIPEESLNTEAFF.

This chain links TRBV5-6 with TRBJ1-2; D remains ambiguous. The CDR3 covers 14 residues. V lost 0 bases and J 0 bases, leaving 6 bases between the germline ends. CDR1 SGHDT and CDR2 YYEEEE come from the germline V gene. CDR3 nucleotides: TGTGCCAGCAGCTTGGGCGGTTCTAACTATGGCTACACCTTC. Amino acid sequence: CASSLGGSNYGYTF.

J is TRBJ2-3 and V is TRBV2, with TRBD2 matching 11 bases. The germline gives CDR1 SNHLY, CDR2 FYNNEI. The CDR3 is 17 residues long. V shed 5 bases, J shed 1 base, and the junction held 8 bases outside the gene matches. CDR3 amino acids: CASSPPLLAGGTDTQYF. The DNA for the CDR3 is TGTGCCAGCAGTCCCCCACTACTAGCGGGGGGCACAGATACGCAGTATTTT.

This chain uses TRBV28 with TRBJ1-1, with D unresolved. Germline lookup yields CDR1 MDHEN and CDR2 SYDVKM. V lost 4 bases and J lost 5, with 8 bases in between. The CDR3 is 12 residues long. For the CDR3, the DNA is TGTGCCAGCAGTTCGGGTAGAACTGAAGCTTTCTTT. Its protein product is CASSSGRTEAFF.

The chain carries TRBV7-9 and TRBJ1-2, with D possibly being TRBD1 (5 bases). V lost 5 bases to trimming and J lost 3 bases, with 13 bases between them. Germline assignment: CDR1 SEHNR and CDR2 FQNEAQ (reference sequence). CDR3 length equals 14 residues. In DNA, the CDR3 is TGTGCCAGCAGCCGGAGGGACGGAGACTATGGCTACACCTTC. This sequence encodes CASSRRDGDYGYTF.

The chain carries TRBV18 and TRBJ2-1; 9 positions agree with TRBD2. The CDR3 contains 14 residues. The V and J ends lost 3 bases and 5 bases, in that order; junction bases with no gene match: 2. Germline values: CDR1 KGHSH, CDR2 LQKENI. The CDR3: CASSPSGSNNEQFF. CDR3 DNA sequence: TGTGCCAGCTCACCTAGCGGGAGTAACAATGAGCAGTTCTTC.

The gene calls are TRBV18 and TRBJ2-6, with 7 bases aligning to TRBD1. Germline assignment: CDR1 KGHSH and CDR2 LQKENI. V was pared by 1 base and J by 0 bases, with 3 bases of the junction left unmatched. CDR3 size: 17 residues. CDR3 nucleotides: TGTGCCAGCTCACCACGGAACAGGGGCTCTGGGGCCAACGTCCTGACTTTC. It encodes CASSPRNRGSGANVLTF.

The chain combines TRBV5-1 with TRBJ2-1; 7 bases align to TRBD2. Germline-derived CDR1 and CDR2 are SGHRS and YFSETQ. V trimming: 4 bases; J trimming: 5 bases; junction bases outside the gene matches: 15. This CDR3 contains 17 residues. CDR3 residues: CASSPKTVSSGNNEQFF. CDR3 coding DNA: TGCGCCAGCAGCCCGAAGACAGTCTCTAGCGGTAACAATGAGCAGTTCTTC.

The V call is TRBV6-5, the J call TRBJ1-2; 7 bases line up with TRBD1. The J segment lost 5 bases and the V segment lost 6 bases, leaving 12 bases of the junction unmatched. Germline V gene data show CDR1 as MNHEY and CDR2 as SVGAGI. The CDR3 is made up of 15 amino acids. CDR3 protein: CASSFLDRRPYGYTF. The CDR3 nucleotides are TGTGCCAGCAGCTTCCTGGACAGGAGGCCTTATGGCTACACCTTC.

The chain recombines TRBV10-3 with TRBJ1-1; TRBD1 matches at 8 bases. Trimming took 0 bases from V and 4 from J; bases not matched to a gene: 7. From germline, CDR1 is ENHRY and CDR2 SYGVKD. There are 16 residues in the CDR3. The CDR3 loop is CAISESQGRGPTEAFF. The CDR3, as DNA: TGTGCCATCAGTGAGTCGCAAGGCAGGGGGCCCACTGAAGCTTTCTTT.

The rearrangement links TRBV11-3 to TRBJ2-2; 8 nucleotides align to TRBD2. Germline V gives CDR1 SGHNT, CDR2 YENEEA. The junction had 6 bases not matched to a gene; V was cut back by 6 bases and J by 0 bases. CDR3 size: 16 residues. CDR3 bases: TGTGCCAGCAGACCCCGGGAGGGGTCGAACACCGGGGAGCTGTTTTTT. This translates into CASRPREGSNTGELFF.

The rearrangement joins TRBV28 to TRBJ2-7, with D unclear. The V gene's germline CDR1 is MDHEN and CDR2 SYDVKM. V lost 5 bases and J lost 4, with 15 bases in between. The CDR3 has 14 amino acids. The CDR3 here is CASSPPGAQYEQYF. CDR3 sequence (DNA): TGTGCCAGCAGTCCGCCCGGTGCACAGTACGAGCAGTACTTC.

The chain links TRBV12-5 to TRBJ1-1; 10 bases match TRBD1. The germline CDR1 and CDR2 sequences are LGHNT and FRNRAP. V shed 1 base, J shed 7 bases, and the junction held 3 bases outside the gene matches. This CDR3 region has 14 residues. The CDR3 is CASGLGQGAGEAFF. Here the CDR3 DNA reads TGTGCTAGTGGTTTGGGACAGGGGGCTGGTGAAGCTTTCTTT.

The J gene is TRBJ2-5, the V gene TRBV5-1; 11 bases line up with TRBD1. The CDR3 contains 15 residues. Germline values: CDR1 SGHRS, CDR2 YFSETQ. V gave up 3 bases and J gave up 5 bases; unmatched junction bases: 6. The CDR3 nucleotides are TGCGCCAGCAGCTGGGGGACAGGGGGAGACGAGACCCAGTACTTC. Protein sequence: CASSWGTGGDETQYF.

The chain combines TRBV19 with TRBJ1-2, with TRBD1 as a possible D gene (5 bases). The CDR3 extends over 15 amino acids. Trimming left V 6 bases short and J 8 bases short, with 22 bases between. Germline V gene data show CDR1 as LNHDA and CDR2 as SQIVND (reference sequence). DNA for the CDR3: TGTGCCAGTAGCACGACTCTACAGGCCACATGGGGCTACACCTTC. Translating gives CASSTTLQATWGYTF.

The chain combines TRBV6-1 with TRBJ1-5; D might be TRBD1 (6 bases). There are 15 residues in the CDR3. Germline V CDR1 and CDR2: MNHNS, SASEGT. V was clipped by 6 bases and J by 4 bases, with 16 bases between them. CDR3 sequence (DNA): TGTGCCAGCAGCGCCTTCGGGACACTGAATCAGCCCCAGCATTTT. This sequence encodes CASSAFGTLNQPQHF.

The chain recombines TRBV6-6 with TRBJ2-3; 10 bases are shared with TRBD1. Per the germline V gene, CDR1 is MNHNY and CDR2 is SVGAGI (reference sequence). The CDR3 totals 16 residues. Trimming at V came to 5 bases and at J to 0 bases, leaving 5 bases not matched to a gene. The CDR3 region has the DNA TGTGCCAGCAGTCCGGGACAGGGGACTAGCACAGATACGCAGTATTTT. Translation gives CASSPGQGTSTDTQYF.

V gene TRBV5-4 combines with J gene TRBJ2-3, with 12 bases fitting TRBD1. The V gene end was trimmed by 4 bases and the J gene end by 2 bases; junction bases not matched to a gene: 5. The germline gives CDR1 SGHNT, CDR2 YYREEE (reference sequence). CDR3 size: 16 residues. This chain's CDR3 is CASSQRDRGLTDTQYF. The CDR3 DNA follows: TGTGCCAGCAGCCAGAGGGACAGGGGGCTCACAGATACGCAGTATTTT.

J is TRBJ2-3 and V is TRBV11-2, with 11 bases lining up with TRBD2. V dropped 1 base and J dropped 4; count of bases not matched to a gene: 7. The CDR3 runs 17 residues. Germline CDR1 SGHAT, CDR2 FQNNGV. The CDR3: CASSLVAGGPLADTQYF. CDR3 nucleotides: TGTGCCAGCAGCTTAGTAGCGGGAGGGCCTTTGGCAGATACGCAGTATTTT.

For the CDR3, the DNA is TGTGCCAGCAGCTTGGTGGGACAGGGGGCCTTGGGGACTGAAGCTTTCTTT. This sequence encodes CASSLVGQGALGTEAFF. The chain employs TRBV5-4 and TRBJ1-1; 12 bases fit TRBD1. J gave up 5 bases and V 0 bases, and 8 bases lay outside the gene matches. CDR1 and CDR2 from the germline V gene are SGHNT and YYREEE (reference sequence). CDR3 length: 17 residues.

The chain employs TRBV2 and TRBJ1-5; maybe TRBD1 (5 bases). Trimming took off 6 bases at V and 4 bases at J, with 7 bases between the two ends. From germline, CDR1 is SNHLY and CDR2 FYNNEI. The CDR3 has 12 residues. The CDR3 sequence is CASRTENQPQHF. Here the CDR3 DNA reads TGTGCCAGCAGGACAGAAAATCAGCCCCAGCATTTT.

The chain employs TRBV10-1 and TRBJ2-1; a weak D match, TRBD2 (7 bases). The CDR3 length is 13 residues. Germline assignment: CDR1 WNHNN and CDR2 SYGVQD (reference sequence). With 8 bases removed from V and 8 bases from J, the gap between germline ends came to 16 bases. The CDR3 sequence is CASGGLAGDEQFF. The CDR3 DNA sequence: TGCGCCAGCGGGGGCCTGGCGGGGGATGAGCAGTTCTTC.

In DNA form, the CDR3 reads TGTGCCAGCAGCATCGACAGTTCTAATAATTCACCCCTCCACTTT. This encodes CASSIDSSNNSPLHF. The chain recombines TRBV5-4 with TRBJ1-6, with a tentative D call TRBD1 (5 bases). This CDR3 is 15 amino acids long. Germline values: CDR1 SGHNT, CDR2 YYREEE (reference sequence). The V and J ends lost 4 bases and 5 bases respectively, with 13 bases between them.

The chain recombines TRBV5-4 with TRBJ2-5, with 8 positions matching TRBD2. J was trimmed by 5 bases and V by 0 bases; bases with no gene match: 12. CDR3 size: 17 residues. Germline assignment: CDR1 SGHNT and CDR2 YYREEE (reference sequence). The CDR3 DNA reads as TGTGCCAGCAGCTTGGTGCCAGCGGGGGACTTCGGGGAGACCCAGTACTTC. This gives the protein CASSLVPAGDFGETQYF.

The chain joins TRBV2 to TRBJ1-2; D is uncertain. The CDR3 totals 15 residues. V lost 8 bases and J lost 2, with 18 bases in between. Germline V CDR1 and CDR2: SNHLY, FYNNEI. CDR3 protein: CASSQATTINYGYTF. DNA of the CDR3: TGTGCCAGCTCGCAGGCAACCACGATCAACTATGGCTACACCTTC.